This TCR beta chain was profiled in a study of T cell repertoires in cytomegalovirus infection. Study context: Public signatures in TCR beta pointed to CMV infection and matching HLA type. Study observations and caveats: Clonotype analysis showed dominance of the ex vivo response by HLA-C-restricted CMV-specific TCR beta clonotypes. Carriers of CMV plus the relevant HLA were identified by cumulative public TCR beta family frequency.

Ten or more counts support this clonotype. Its antigen is unidentified. A single record per CDR3 protein comes from TCRdb applying MiXCR to the reads. Among roughly 800,000 distinct CDR3 sequences listed, about 28% were seen once. The CDR3 is made up of 15 amino acids. Looked up from germline, CDR1 is SGHVS and CDR2 is FNYEAQ. V trimming: 4 bases; J trimming: 2 bases; junction bases outside the gene matches: 4. Sequencing was performed on cultured CD8+ T cells from PBMCs, taken from culture after CMV antigen stimulation. The sequence came from a human donor in good health (CMV status not recorded). Some clones in this sample may be carry-over from other donors' samples. This chain connects TRBV7-6 to TRBJ2-1, with 8 bases lining up with TRBD1. CDR3 in amino acids: CASSSSGGPYNEQFF. As DNA, the CDR3 is TGTGCCAGCAGCTCCTCAGGGGGCCCCTACAATGAGCAGTTCTTC.